This is a list of T cell receptor beta chains from one sample in a study of blood T cells in healthy people across ages. TCRdb called the 5' RACE reads again in MiXCR, with one record for every CDR3 protein. The sample consists of roughly 800,000 distinct CDR3 sequences, 55% to 75% of them appearing once. Specimen: blood. These receptor sequences come from a man between 25 and 39 years old in good health. Both conserved end residues are part of each CDR3. The D gene is left open where the match is weak. Not every row has a clone size; where given, it reads once, few, many or a size class.

v_gene,j_gene,abundance,d_gene,CDR3aa,CDR3nt
TRBV20-1,TRBJ2-7,NA,NA,CSAAVVPSYEQYF,TGCAGTGCTGCCGTTGTTCCTTCCTACGAGCAGTACTTC
TRBV7-2,TRBJ2-7,NA,TRBD1,CASSLAPRGPYEQYF,TGTGCCAGCAGCTTAGCGCCCAGGGGGCCCTACGAGCAGTACTTC
TRBV7-2,TRBJ2-1,few,NA,CASSLAIELSEQFF,TGTGCCAGCAGCTTAGCTATCGAGCTTAGCGAGCAGTTCTTC
TRBV27,TRBJ2-7,NA,TRBD2,CASTFAGGYEQYF,TGTGCCAGCACCTTCGCGGGGGGGTACGAGCAGTACTTC
TRBV4-2,TRBJ2-7,NA,TRBD2,CASSQGLAGGTDEQYF,TGTGCCAGCAGCCAAGGACTAGCGGGAGGTACCGACGAGCAGTACTTC
TRBV21-1,TRBJ2-1,NA,NA,CASSTEKLAGGPDEQFF,TGTGCCAGCAGCACCGAGAAACTAGCGGGGGGTCCCGATGAGCAGTTCTTC
TRBV2,TRBJ2-5,NA,TRBD2,CASSEAGGEETQYF,TGTGCCAGCAGTGAAGCGGGAGGGGAAGAGACCCAGTACTTC
TRBV6-5,TRBJ2-3,NA,TRBD2,CASSTRGGDTQYF,TGTGCCAGCAGCACACGGGGGGGCGATACGCAGTATTTT
TRBV10-3,TRBJ2-3,NA,TRBD1,CAIRQGADTQYF,TGTGCCATCAGACAGGGGGCAGATACGCAGTATTTT
TRBV21-1,TRBJ2-4,few,NA,CASSETRSLGEGQYF,TGTGCCAGCAGCGAAACCCGGTCACTTGGGGAAGGGCAGTACTTC
TRBV12-3/TRBV12-4,TRBJ2-7,NA,NA,CASSRGFSYEQYF,TGTGCCAGCAGTCGGGGGTTCTCCTACGAGCAGTACTTC
TRBV27,TRBJ2-1,few,NA,CASSSDPYNEQFF,TGTGCCAGCAGCTCTGACCCCTACAATGAGCAGTTCTTC
TRBV28,TRBJ2-3,NA,TRBD2,CASSPLMFKASGKRADTQYF,TGTGCCAGCAGTCCGCTAATGTTTAAGGCTAGCGGGAAAAGGGCAGATACGCAGTATTTT
TRBV7-2,TRBJ2-7,once,TRBD1,CASSLMALGGLQGGEQYF,TGTGCCAGCAGTCTTATGGCGCTAGGGGGCCTCCAAGGAGGCGAGCAGTACTTC
TRBV29-1,TRBJ2-1,few,NA,CSVSGVEGNEQFF,TGCAGCGTTTCGGGGGTAGAGGGGAATGAGCAGTTCTTC
TRBV12-3/TRBV12-4,TRBJ2-2,NA,NA,CASSSGDQNTGELFF,TGTGCCAGCAGTTCAGGCGACCAGAACACCGGGGAGCTGTTTTTT
TRBV12-3/TRBV12-4,TRBJ2-1,NA,TRBD2,CASSYLERGFQFF,TGTGCCAGCAGTTACCTTGAGCGGGGTTTTCAGTTCTTC
TRBV6-1,TRBJ1-2,few,NA,CASSALQADDGYTF,TGTGCCAGCAGTGCCCTTCAGGCAGACGATGGCTACACCTTC
TRBV11-1,TRBJ2-5,NA,NA,CASSLGRFRENSQETQYF,TGTGCCAGCAGCTTGGGCCGCTTTCGGGAAAACTCTCAAGAGACCCAGTACTTC
TRBV25-1,TRBJ1-5,NA,NA,CASSRSGQPQHF,TGTGCCAGCAGCCGATCCGGCCAGCCCCAGCATTTT
TRBV3-1,TRBJ2-5,once,TRBD2,CASSQDWGAGDQETQYF,TGTGCCAGCAGCCAAGATTGGGGAGCGGGGGACCAAGAGACCCAGTACTTC
TRBV7-2,TRBJ1-2,NA,NA,CASSPPGKGYGYTF,TGTGCCAGCAGCCCGCCGGGGAAGGGATATGGCTACACCTTC
TRBV7-2,TRBJ2-5,NA,TRBD2,CASSLRPAGARETQYF,TGTGCCAGCAGCTTACGTCCAGCGGGAGCCAGGGAGACCCAGTACTTC
TRBV12-3/TRBV12-4,TRBJ2-7,few,NA,CASSSNRDEQYF,TGTGCCAGCAGCTCGAACCGCGACGAGCAGTACTTC
TRBV6-5,TRBJ2-7,NA,NA,CASSYVHEQYF,TGTGCCAGCAGTTATGTGCACGAGCAGTACTTC
TRBV27,TRBJ1-4,few,NA,CASSWGATNEKLFF,TGTGCCAGCAGTTGGGGTGCAACTAATGAAAAACTGTTTTTT
TRBV11-2,TRBJ1-2,few,NA,CASGRVLGPRLGYTF,TGTGCCAGCGGCCGGGTCCTCGGGCCCAGACTTGGCTACACCTTC